The clone carrying this T cell receptor beta chain occurred many times. Its antigen remains unknown. Libraries for TCRalpha and TCRbeta carried sample barcodes and unique molecular identifiers via 5'RACE. Via MiXCR, TCRdb re-called the 5' RACE reads, giving one row per CDR3 protein. The sample lists around 250,000 distinct CDR3 sequences; over 8.5% were seen once. Trimming shortened V by 5 bases and J by 0 bases, and 12 bases separated the two germline ends. The germline gives CDR1 SGHVS, CDR2 FQNEAQ. CDR3 length: 15 residues. This sample is part of a study of T-cell memory formation after mild COVID-19. General study results and limits: Researchers could not confirm that second-wave clones peaking on day 37 targeted SARS-CoV-2.

J is TRBJ2-3 and V is TRBV7-8, with D perhaps assigned TRBD1 or TRBD2 (5 bases each). The receptor was derived from a young man who had mild COVID-19 (a few samples of this study predate the infection). Cell type and time point are not known. The sequencing input was PBMCs or a T cell subset sorted from them (not recorded which). CDR3: CASSLRGSSTDTQYF. DNA for the CDR3: TGTGCCAGCAGCCTGAGGGGATCTAGCACAGATACGCAGTATTTT.